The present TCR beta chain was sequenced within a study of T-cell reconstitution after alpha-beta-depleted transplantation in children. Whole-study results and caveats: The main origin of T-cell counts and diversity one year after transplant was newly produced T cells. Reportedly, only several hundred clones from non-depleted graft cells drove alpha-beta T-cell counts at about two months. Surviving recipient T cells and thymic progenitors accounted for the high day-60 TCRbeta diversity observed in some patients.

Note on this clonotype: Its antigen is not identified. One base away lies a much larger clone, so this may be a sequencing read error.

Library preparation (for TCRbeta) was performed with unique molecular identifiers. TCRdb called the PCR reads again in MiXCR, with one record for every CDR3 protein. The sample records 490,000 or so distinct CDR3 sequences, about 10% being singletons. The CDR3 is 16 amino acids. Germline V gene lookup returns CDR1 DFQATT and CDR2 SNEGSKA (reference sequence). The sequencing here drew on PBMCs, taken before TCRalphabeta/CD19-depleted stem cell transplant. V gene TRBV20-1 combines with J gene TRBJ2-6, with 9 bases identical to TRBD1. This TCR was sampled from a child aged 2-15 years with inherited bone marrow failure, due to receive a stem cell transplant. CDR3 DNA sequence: TGCAGCACCAGAGGACAGGGGCCTCAAGGGGCCAACGTCCTGGCTTTC. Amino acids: CSTRGQGPQGANVLAF.